This T cell receptor (beta chain) derives from a study of CD8+CD57+ T cells in acquired aplastic anemia. Genomic DNA was employed as the template in profiling TCR beta VDJ and CDR3. MiXCR, applied by TCRdb to the reads, yields one record per CDR3 protein. The table lists tens of thousands of distinct CDR3 sequences, under 50% of them singletons, with over 50% in the top ten. The germline V gene encodes CDR1 SGDLS and CDR2 YYNGEE. The CDR3 has 15 amino acids. To note about this clonotype: Its antigen is undetermined. With a much larger clone just one base away, this may be a read error.

Study-wide points: Approximately 28 CD8+ CDR3 sequences were shared between patients and controls. Patient and control CD8+ Simpson's diversity was not significantly different.

The source is a human donor in good health, serving as a control. V and J are TRBV9 and TRBJ2-1; perhaps D is TRBD1 or TRBD2 (6 bases each). What was sequenced was sorted CD4+, CD8+, or CD8+CD57+ T cells (not recorded which) from PBMCs. CDR3: CASSVQRGEVNERFF. CDR3 DNA: TGTGCCAGCAGCGTACAGAGGGGGGAGGTCAATGAGCGGTTCTTC.